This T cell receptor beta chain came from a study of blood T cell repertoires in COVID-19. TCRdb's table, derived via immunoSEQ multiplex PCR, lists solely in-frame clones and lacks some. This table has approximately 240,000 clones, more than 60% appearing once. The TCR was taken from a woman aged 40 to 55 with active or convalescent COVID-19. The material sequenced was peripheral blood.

As DNA, the CDR3 is TGTGCCACCCTGGGGCGGGAAGAAGGCTATGGCTACACCTTC. This codes for CATLGREEGYGYTF. This rearrangement joins TRBV2 to TRBJ1-2; a weak D match, TRBD1 (5 bases). The V gene's germline CDR1 is SNHLY and CDR2 FYNNEI. Deletions cut 10 bases from V and 4 bases from J, with 19 bases between. The CDR3 is made up of 14 amino acids. Full variable domain (outside the CDR3, taken from reference TRBV2 and TRBJ1-2): EPEVTQTPSHQVTQMGQEVILRCVPISNHLYFYWYRQILGQKVEFLVSFYNNEISEKSEIFDDQFSVERPDGSNFTLKIRSTKLEDSAMYFCATLGREEGYGYTFGSGTRLTVV.